One and the same sample provided the 13 T cell receptor beta chains below, sequenced in a study of technical replicates of blood from several donors. Assay used: immunoSEQ multiplex PCR; TCRdb lists only in-frame clones, some missing. The sample lists tens of thousands of clones; about 94% were seen once. The sample consisted of PBMCs. The receptors derive from a human donor in good health. Some clones in this sample may be carry-over from other donors' samples.

This chain connects TRBV30 to TRBJ1-4; D ambiguous. Germline V gene sequence: CDR1 GTSNPN, CDR2 SVGIG (reference sequence). This CDR3 is 12 amino acids long. Trimming took 4 bases from V and 12 from J, leaving 15 bases between them. The CDR3 loop reads CAWKVEKLELFF. The CDR3 nucleotides are TGTGCCTGGAAGGTGGAGAAGTTGGAACTGTTTTTT.

The chain couples TRBV30 to TRBJ2-7; 10 bases map to TRBD2. The CDR3 sequence is 14 residues long. Trimming cost V 3 bases and J 7 bases; bases outside gene matches: 9. The germline V gene encodes CDR1 GTSNPN and CDR2 SVGIG (reference sequence). Here the CDR3 DNA reads TGTGCCTGGAGCAAGGGACTAGCGAGTGAAGAGCAGTACTTC. It codes for CAWSKGLASEEQYF.

The rearrangement uses TRBV30 and TRBJ1-1; D is unclear. Trimming shortened V by 0 bases and J by 4 bases, and 12 bases separated the two germline ends. Germline values: CDR1 GTSNPN, CDR2 SVGIG (reference sequence). The CDR3 is 14 residues long. Here the CDR3 DNA reads TGTGCCTGGAGTGTATCGAAGCGTGGCACTGAAGCTTTCTTT. Its protein product is CAWSVSKRGTEAFF.

The genes are TRBV2 and TRBJ1-6, with a weak D call TRBD1 (5 bases). Per germline, CDR1 SNHLY and CDR2 FYNNEI. The CDR3 consists of 13 residues. The V and J ends lost 4 bases and 11 bases respectively, with 12 bases between them. In nucleotides, the CDR3 is TGTGCCAGCAGTGGACAGCTAGGGGCACCCCTCCACTTT. Amino acids: CASSGQLGAPLHF.

This chain joins TRBV6-6 and TRBJ2-5, with D hard to call. Germline V gene sequence: CDR1 MNHNY, CDR2 SVGAGI (reference sequence). Between the trimmed V and J ends, which lost 5 bases and 4 bases, there was a span of 11 bases. The CDR3 contains 13 residues. The DNA of the CDR3 is TGTGCCAGCAGTCTAGTCATCCGAGAGACCCAGTACTTC. Its protein is CASSLVIRETQYF.

This clone was picked up one time. This chain uses TRBV6-5 with TRBJ2-5; 13 bases fit TRBD2. V dropped 5 bases and J dropped 2; count of bases not matched to a gene: 2. Germline V lookup: CDR1 MNHEY, CDR2 SVGAGI. The CDR3 sequence is 15 residues long. The CDR3 sequence: CASSKLAGGQETQYF. In nucleotides, the CDR3 is TGTGCCAGCAGTAAACTAGCGGGGGGGCAAGAGACCCAGTACTTC.

The genes are TRBV7-9 and TRBJ2-1, with 8 bases lining up with TRBD1. The CDR3 consists of 15 residues. The V gene's germline CDR1 is SEHNR and CDR2 FQNEAQ (reference sequence). V shed 2 bases, J shed 8 bases, and the junction held 8 bases outside the gene matches. CDR3 in amino acids: CASSLLTGVRDEQFF. In DNA, the CDR3 is TGTGCCAGCAGCTTATTGACAGGGGTTAGGGATGAGCAGTTCTTC.

The rearrangement links TRBV6-5 to TRBJ2-7; 8 bases are shared with TRBD1. V shed 10 bases and J 1 base; nucleotides not matched to a gene: 6. CDR3 length: 13 residues. CDR1 is MNHEY, CDR2 SVGAGI, per germline. This chain's CDR3 is CATATGGSYEQYF. The CDR3 coding sequence is TGTGCCACCGCAACAGGGGGATCCTACGAGCAGTACTTC.

The CDR3 nucleotides are TGTGCCAGCAGCTTGGTGGGGGCCCCCGGCTACACCTTC. Amino acids: CASSLVGAPGYTF. This chain links TRBV5-4 with TRBJ1-2; possibly TRBD1 for D (6 bases). Germline-derived CDR1 and CDR2 are SGHNT and YYREEE (reference sequence). V was trimmed by 0 bases and J by 8 bases, leaving 11 bases between them. This CDR3 has 13 amino acids. Using reference TRBV5-4 and TRBJ1-2 for the parts outside the CDR3, the full variable domain is ETGVTQSPTHLIKTRGQQVTLRCSSQSGHNTVSWYQQALGQGPQFIFQYYREEENGRGNFPPRFSGLQFPNYSSELNVNALELDDSALYLCASSLVGAPGYTFGSGTRLTVV.

The V and J genes are TRBV9 and TRBJ1-4, with a weak D call TRBD1 (5 bases). CDR1 is SGDLS and CDR2 is YYNGEE in the germline V gene. Trimming took 4 bases from V and 4 from J, leaving 11 bases between them. CDR3 size: 14 residues. Here the CDR3 DNA reads TGTGCCAGCAGCCCGGGGACTTTTAATGAAAAACTGTTTTTT. As protein: CASSPGTFNEKLFF.

This clone was seen once. This chain connects TRBV7-3 to TRBJ2-3, with D tentatively TRBD1 (5 bases). The CDR3 has 14 residues. V lost 7 bases and J 2 bases, leaving 13 bases between the germline ends. Germline lookup yields CDR1 SGHTA and CDR2 FQGTGA. The CDR3 region is CASNKGRDTDTQYF. The CDR3 region has the DNA TGTGCCAGCAATAAGGGGCGTGACACAGATACGCAGTATTTT.

In the case of this clone: The sample contains more than one DNA sequence encoding this CDR3. The chain couples TRBV9 to TRBJ2-7; 15 nucleotides align to TRBD2. Germline V CDR1 and CDR2: SGDLS, YYNGEE. Trimming removed 2 bases from V and 4 bases from J; junction bases left unmatched: 4. The CDR3 spans 16 residues. The CDR3 reads CASSVGLAGGIYEQYF. CDR3 bases: TGTGCCAGCAGCGTCGGACTAGCGGGGGGGATTTACGAGCAGTACTTC. The full variable domain, its missing parts supplied by reference TRBV9 and TRBJ2-7, is DSGVTQTPKHLITATGQRVTLRCSPRSGDLSVYWYQQSLDQGLQFLIQYYNGEERAKGNILERFSAQQFPDLHSELNLSSLELGDSALYFCASSVGLAGGIYEQYFGPGTRLTVT.

The chain joins TRBV6-5 to TRBJ2-5; perhaps TRBD1 as D (6 bases). CDR1 and CDR2 (germline): MNHEY, SVGAGI. The V and J ends lost 6 bases and 6 bases respectively, with 14 bases between them. The CDR3 contains 13 residues. CDR3 residues: CASSVERGKTQYF. CDR3 DNA sequence: TGTGCCAGCAGCGTCGAAAGGGGGAAGACCCAGTACTTC.